This passage covers 19 T cell receptor beta chains from one sample sequenced in a study of cytomegalovirus exposure and HLA in healthy donors. PCR involved 60 Vbeta and 13 Jbeta primers. Sequencing was performed with immunoSEQ multiplex PCR; in TCRdb, only in-frame clones are kept and a portion is missing. The sample lists 150,000 or so clones; approximately 71% were seen once. The sample comprised PBMCs. Receptors originate from a girl aged 5 to 17 in good health and CMV-seronegative.

The V and J genes are TRBV5-1 and TRBJ2-5, with D tentatively TRBD1 (5 bases). Trimming removed 2 bases at V and 3 bases at J, with 5 bases between. The CDR3 consists of 12 residues. From germline, CDR1 is SGHRS and CDR2 YFSETQ. CDR3 residues: CASSLGEETQYF. In DNA form, the CDR3 reads TGCGCCAGCAGCTTAGGGGAAGAGACCCAGTACTTC. The whole variable domain, remainder taken from reference TRBV5-1 and TRBJ2-5, is KAGVTQTPRYLIKTRGQQVTLSCSPISGHRSVSWYQQTPGQGLQFLFEYFSETQRNKGNFPGRFSGRQFSNSRSEMNVSTLELGDSALYLCASSLGEETQYFGPGTRLLVL.

The rearrangement links TRBV29-1 to TRBJ1-1; TRBD1 agrees at 9 bases. J gave up 5 bases and V 6 bases, and 7 bases lay outside the gene matches. From germline, CDR1 is SQVTM and CDR2 ANQGSEA. CDR3 size: 13 residues. This CDR3 is CSVGGQGWTEAFF. In nucleotides, the CDR3 is TGCAGCGTGGGGGGACAGGGATGGACTGAAGCTTTCTTT.

V is TRBV5-1 and J is TRBJ2-3; TRBD2 might be the D (7 bases). CDR3 length equals 16 residues. Germline V CDR1 and CDR2: SGHRS, YFSETQ. Trimming removed 3 bases at V and 2 bases at J, with 16 bases between. The CDR3 loop is CASSSGRGEATDTQYF. Here the CDR3 DNA reads TGCGCCAGCAGCTCTGGGAGGGGGGAGGCCACAGATACGCAGTATTTT.

V gene TRBV12-5 combines with J gene TRBJ2-7, with unresolved D. Germline lookup yields CDR1 LGHNT and CDR2 FRNRAP. The CDR3 consists of 12 residues. Trimming removed 6 bases from V and 3 bases from J, with 9 bases in between. The chain's CDR3 is CASGVSHYEQYF. The CDR3 nucleotides read TGTGCTAGTGGGGTGAGCCACTACGAGCAGTACTTC.

The chain couples TRBV4-1 to TRBJ2-7, with a possible D match to TRBD1 (5 bases). V was clipped by 4 bases and J by 2 bases, with 15 bases between them. CDR1 is MGHRA, CDR2 YSYEKL, per germline. The CDR3 contains 15 residues. This CDR3 is CASSPLWGLTYEQYF. CDR3 nucleotide sequence: TGCGCCAGCAGCCCCCTCTGGGGCTTAACCTACGAGCAGTACTTC.

This clone was recorded only once. The genes are TRBV5-1 and TRBJ2-1; weak D call: TRBD2 (6 bases). Trimming removed 4 bases at V and 3 bases at J, with 20 bases between. This CDR3 contains 17 residues. Looked up from germline, CDR1 is SGHRS and CDR2 is YFSETQ. CDR3 sequence: CASSPTSHGGVYNEQFF. CDR3 DNA sequence: TGCGCCAGCAGCCCCACGTCCCACGGGGGAGTCTACAATGAGCAGTTCTTC.

The chain combines TRBV15 with TRBJ2-5; weak D call: TRBD1 (5 bases). CDR1 and CDR2 from the germline V gene are LNHNV and YYDKDF (reference sequence). V was trimmed by 2 bases and J by 3 bases, leaving 19 bases between them. The CDR3 spans 17 residues. The CDR3: CATSRYRHIEVKETQYF. Here the CDR3 DNA reads TGTGCCACCAGCAGATACAGGCACATAGAGGTCAAAGAGACCCAGTACTTC.

The V and J genes are TRBV9 and TRBJ2-1; possible D gene TRBD2, 5 bases. This CDR3 has 16 residues. The V gene's germline CDR1 is SGDLS and CDR2 YYNGEE. V was shortened by 4 bases and J by 9 bases, with 23 bases between the two germline ends. CDR3 bases: TGTGCCAGCAGCCCTGACCCTGGCGGGTCCCTAGGTGAGCAGTTCTTC. Protein sequence: CASSPDPGGSLGEQFF. Complete variable domain (other parts from reference TRBV9 and TRBJ2-1): DSGVTQTPKHLITATGQRVTLRCSPRSGDLSVYWYQQSLDQGLQFLIQYYNGEERAKGNILERFSAQQFPDLHSELNLSSLELGDSALYFCASSPDPGGSLGEQFFGPGTRLTVL.

The rearrangement links TRBV19 to TRBJ1-5; 9 bases are shared with TRBD1. The germline V gene has CDR1 LNHDA and CDR2 SQIVND (reference sequence). J was trimmed by 2 bases and V by 4 bases; bases with no gene match: 3. CDR3 size: 15 residues. The CDR3 reads CASSTQGAGNQPQHF. The CDR3 DNA reads as TGTGCCAGTAGTACACAGGGGGCGGGCAATCAGCCCCAGCATTTT. The entire variable domain, with the rest obtained from reference TRBV19 and TRBJ1-5, is as follows: DGGITQSPKYLFRKEGQNVTLSCEQNLNHDAMYWYRQDPGQGLRLIYYSQIVNDFQKGDIAEGYSVSREKKESFPLTVTSAQKNPTAFYLCASSTQGAGNQPQHFGDGTRLSIL.

The gene calls are TRBV7-8 and TRBJ2-6, with D maybe TRBD1 (5 bases). Germline CDR1 SGHVS, CDR2 FQNEAQ. V was pared by 1 base and J by 0 bases, with 25 bases between. CDR3 length: 22 residues. The CDR3 loop reads CASSLERSWQDKEFSGANVLTF. CDR3 coding DNA: TGTGCCAGCAGCTTAGAGCGTTCGTGGCAGGACAAGGAGTTCTCTGGGGCCAACGTCCTGACTTTC.

This clone was observed a few times. The V gene is TRBV6-5, the J gene TRBJ1-2; tentatively, D is TRBD1 (6 bases). There are 13 residues in the CDR3. Germline V gives CDR1 MNHEY, CDR2 SVGAGI. The germline V and J ends were trimmed by 9 bases and 7 bases, with 18 bases remaining between them. This CDR3 is CARKQGSGLGYTF. DNA for the CDR3: TGTGCCAGAAAACAGGGTTCGGGGCTTGGCTACACCTTC.

V gene TRBV18 combines with J gene TRBJ1-1; D unresolved. CDR1 KGHSH and CDR2 LQKENI come from the germline V gene. V was shortened by 6 bases and J by 0 bases, with 8 bases between the two germline ends. This CDR3 has 13 residues. The CDR3 bases are TGTGCCAGCTCCTCTGTAATGAACACTGAAGCTTTCTTT. Its translation is CASSSVMNTEAFF.

The chain is built from TRBV30 and TRBJ1-5; 10 bases agree with TRBD1. The germline V gene encodes CDR1 GTSNPN and CDR2 SVGIG (reference sequence). V dropped 5 bases and J dropped 5; count of bases not matched to a gene: 3. This CDR3 contains 13 residues. In nucleotides, the CDR3 is TGTGCCTGGGGTGGGACAGGGGATCAGCCCCAGCATTTT. Protein: CAWGGTGDQPQHF.

The chain couples TRBV5-1 to TRBJ2-7; 7 bases align to TRBD1. The length of the CDR3 is 17 residues. Per germline, CDR1 SGHRS and CDR2 YFSETQ. V lost 2 bases to trimming and J lost 3 bases; unmatched junction nucleotides: 14. CDR3 in amino acids: CASSFEDATGTDYEQYF. In DNA form, the CDR3 reads TGCGCCAGCAGCTTCGAAGACGCCACCGGGACAGACTACGAGCAGTACTTC.

This clone has only a few counts. The chain links TRBV10-3 to TRBJ2-1; 7 bases match TRBD1. Germline V gene lookup returns CDR1 ENHRY and CDR2 SYGVKD. The CDR3 is 13 amino acids. The V segment lost 5 bases and the J segment 5 bases; nucleotides outside the gene matches: 3. The CDR3 reads CAISSDRDNEQFF. The CDR3 DNA follows: TGTGCCATCAGTTCCGACAGGGACAATGAGCAGTTCTTC.

The chain carries TRBV5-1 and TRBJ2-3; D remains ambiguous. The CDR3 is 13 residues long. CDR1 is SGHRS, CDR2 YFSETQ, per germline. Trimming cost V 0 bases and J 2 bases, with 4 bases left between them. CDR3 nucleotide sequence: TGCGCCAGCAGCTTGGACTTCACAGATACGCAGTATTTT. Residues: CASSLDFTDTQYF. Using reference TRBV5-1 and TRBJ2-3 for the parts outside the CDR3, the full variable domain is KAGVTQTPRYLIKTRGQQVTLSCSPISGHRSVSWYQQTPGQGLQFLFEYFSETQRNKGNFPGRFSGRQFSNSRSEMNVSTLELGDSALYLCASSLDFTDTQYFGPGTRLTVL.

J is TRBJ1-6 and V is TRBV15; the D is unclear. The CDR3 runs to 12 residues. The V end lost 5 bases, the J end lost 8 bases, and 7 bases lay between the germline ends. Germline lookup yields CDR1 LNHNV and CDR2 YYDKDF (reference sequence). The CDR3 nucleotides read TGTGCCACCAGCGGAGGAGATTCACCCCTCCACTTT. It codes for CATSGGDSPLHF. The variable domain in full, completed from reference TRBV15 and TRBJ1-6, reads DAMVIQNPRYQVTQFGKPVTLSCSQTLNHNVMYWYQQKSSQAPKLLFHYYDKDFNNEADTPDNFQSRRPNTSFCFLDIRSPGLGDTAMYLCATSGGDSPLHFGNGTRLTVT.

This clone was found a few times. DNA for the CDR3: TGTGCCTGGAGACAGGGGGAACAAAAATTCTACGAGCAGTACTTC. This gives the protein CAWRQGEQKFYEQYF. The chain employs TRBV30 and TRBJ2-7, with 8 bases lining up with TRBD1. With 3 bases clipped from V and 3 bases from J, the junction kept 10 bases outside the gene matches. This CDR3 is built from 15 residues. CDR1 and CDR2 (germline): GTSNPN, SVGIG (reference sequence).

The chain has TRBV18 and TRBJ2-5, with D maybe TRBD1 (7 bases). This CDR3 region has 14 residues. Trimming shortened V by 8 bases and J by 5 bases, and 18 bases separated the two germline ends. From germline, CDR1 is KGHSH and CDR2 LQKENI. This CDR3 reads CASARDRPEETQYF. In nucleotides, the CDR3 is TGTGCCAGCGCGCGGGACAGACCTGAGGAGACCCAGTACTTC.